This TCR beta chain was documented in a study of T cells in localized non-small cell lung cancer. This clone appeared a few times. The assay was immunoSEQ multiplex PCR, and TCRdb's table has in-frame clones only and misses some. The sample consists of 70,000 to 80,000 clones, approximately 90% of them appearing once. This CDR3 spans 13 amino acids. CDR1 is SGHDT and CDR2 is YYEEEE in the germline V gene. Trimming shortened V by 2 bases and J by 3 bases, and 8 bases separated the two germline ends. The chain links TRBV5-6 to TRBJ1-1; tentative D call: TRBD1 (5 bases). The sequence was obtained from a woman aged 40-69 years with stage I squamous cell lung carcinoma. The sample was peripheral blood, taken before any cancer treatment. The CDR3 protein is CASSLGVDTEAFF. The CDR3 DNA sequence: TGTGCCAGCAGCTTAGGGGTGGACACTGAAGCTTTCTTT.